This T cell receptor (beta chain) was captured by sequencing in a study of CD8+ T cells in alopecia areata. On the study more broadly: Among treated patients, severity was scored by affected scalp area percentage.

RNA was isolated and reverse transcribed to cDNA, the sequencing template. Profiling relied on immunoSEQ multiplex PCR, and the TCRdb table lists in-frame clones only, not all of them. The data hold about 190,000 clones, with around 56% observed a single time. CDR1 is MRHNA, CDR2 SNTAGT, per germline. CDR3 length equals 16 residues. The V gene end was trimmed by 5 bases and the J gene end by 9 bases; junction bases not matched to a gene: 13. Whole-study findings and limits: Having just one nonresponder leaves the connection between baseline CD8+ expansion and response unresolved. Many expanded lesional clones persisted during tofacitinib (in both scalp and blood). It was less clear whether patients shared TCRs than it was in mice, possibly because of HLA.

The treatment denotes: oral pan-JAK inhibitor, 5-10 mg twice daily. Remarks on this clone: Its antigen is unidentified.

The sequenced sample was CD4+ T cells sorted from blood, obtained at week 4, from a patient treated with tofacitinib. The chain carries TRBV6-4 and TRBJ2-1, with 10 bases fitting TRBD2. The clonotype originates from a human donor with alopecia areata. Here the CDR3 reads CASSPQSSGSSSEQFF. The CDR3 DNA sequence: TGTGCCAGCAGTCCCCAATCTAGCGGGAGTAGCAGTGAGCAGTTCTTC.